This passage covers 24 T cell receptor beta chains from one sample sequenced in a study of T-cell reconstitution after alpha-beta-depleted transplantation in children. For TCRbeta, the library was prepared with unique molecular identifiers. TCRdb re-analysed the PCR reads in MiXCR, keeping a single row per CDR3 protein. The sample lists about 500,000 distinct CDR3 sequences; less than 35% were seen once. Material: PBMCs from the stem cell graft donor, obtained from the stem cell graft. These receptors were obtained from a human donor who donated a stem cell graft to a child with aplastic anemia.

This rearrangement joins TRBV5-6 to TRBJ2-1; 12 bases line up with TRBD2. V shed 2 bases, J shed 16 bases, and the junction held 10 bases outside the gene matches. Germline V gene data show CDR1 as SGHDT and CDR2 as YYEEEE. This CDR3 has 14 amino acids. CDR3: CASSFPTSGSPNFF. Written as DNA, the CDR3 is TGTGCCAGCAGCTTTCCGACTAGCGGGAGCCCCAACTTCTTC.

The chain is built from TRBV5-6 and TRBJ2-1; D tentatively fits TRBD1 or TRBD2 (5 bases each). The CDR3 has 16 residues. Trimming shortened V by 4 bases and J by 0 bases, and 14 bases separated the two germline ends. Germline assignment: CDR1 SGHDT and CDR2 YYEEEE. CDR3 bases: TGTGCCAGCAGCGTGGGACCTCTGAGCTCCTACAATGAGCAGTTCTTC. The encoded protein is CASSVGPLSSYNEQFF.

The CDR3 DNA sequence: TGCAGTGCTCCTTCCATGGGGGGAGGCTACGAGCAGTACTTC. This codes for CSAPSMGGGYEQYF. The chain uses TRBV20-1 and TRBJ2-7; maybe TRBD2 (6 bases). Germline loops: CDR1 DFQATT, CDR2 SNEGSKA (reference sequence). The CDR3 has 14 residues. V lost 5 bases and J lost 3, with 17 bases in between.

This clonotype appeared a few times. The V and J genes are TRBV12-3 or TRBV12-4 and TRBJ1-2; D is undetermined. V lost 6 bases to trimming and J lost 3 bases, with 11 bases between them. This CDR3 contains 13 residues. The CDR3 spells CASRPILDYGYTF. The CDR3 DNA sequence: TGTGCCAGCAGGCCCATTCTAGACTATGGCTACACCTTC.

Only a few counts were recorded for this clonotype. The DNA for the CDR3 is TGTGCCAGCAGCTTGGACAGGCGCGGGAATGAGCAGTTCTTC. Its translation is CASSLDRRGNEQFF. The chain has TRBV7-2 and TRBJ2-1, with 7 bases identical to TRBD1. Germline CDR1 and CDR2: SGHTA and FQGNSA. The CDR3 consists of 14 residues. Losses at the gene ends were 3 bases for V and 7 bases for J; bases not matched to a gene: 6.

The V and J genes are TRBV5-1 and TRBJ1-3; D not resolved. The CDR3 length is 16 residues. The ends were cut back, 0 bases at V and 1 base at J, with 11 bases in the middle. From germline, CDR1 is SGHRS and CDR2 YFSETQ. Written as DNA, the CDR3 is TGCGCCAGCAGCTTGGGTCAGTTGTCATCTGGAAACACCATATATTTT. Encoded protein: CASSLGQLSSGNTIYF.

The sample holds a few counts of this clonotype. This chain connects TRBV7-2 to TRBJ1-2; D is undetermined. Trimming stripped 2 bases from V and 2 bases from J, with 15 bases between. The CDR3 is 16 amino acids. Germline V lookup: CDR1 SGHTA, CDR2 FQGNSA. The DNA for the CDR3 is TGTGCCAGCAGCTTACTTGCTCGGTATTCGAACTATGGCTACACCTTC. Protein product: CASSLLARYSNYGYTF.

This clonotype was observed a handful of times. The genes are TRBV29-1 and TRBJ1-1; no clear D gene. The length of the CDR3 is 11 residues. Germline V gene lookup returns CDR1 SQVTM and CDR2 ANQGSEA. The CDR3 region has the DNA TGCGGCTTGTGGATGAACACTGAAGCTTTCTTT. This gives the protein CGLWMNTEAFF.

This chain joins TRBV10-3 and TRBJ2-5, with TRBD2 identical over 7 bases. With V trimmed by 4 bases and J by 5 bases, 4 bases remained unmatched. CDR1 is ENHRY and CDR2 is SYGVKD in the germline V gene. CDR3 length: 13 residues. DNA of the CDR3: TGTGCCATCAGTGTCCCCGGGGGGGAGACCCAGTACTTC. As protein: CAISVPGGETQYF.

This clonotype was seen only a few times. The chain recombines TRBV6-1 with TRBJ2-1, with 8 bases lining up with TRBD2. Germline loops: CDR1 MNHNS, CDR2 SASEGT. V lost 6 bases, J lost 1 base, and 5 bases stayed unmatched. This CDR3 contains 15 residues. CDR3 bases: TGTGCCAGCAGCCCCCCGGGGGGGTCCTACAATGAGCAGTTCTTC. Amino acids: CASSPPGGSYNEQFF.

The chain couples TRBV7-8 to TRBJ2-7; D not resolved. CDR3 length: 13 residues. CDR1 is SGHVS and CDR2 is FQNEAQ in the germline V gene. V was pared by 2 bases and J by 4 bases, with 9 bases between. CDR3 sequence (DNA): TGTGCCAGCAGCTTATTGGGTGCATACGAGCAGTACGTC. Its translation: CASSLLGAYEQYV.

The CDR3 here is CASSPRQGRTYEQYV. DNA of the CDR3: TGTGCCAGCTCGCCTAGACAGGGGCGAACCTACGAGCAGTACGTC. The chain carries TRBV18 and TRBJ2-7; 8 bases are a match to TRBD1. Germline V gene data show CDR1 as KGHSH and CDR2 as LQKENI. V lost 6 bases to trimming and J lost 2 bases; unmatched junction nucleotides: 9. The CDR3 is 15 amino acids.

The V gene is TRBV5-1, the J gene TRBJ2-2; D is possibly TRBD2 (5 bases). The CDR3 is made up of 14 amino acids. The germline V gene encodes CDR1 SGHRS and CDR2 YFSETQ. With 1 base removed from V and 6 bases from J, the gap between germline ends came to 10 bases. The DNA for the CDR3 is TGCGCCAGCAGCTTGAACGGAGCGGCCGGGGAGCTGTTTTTT. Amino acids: CASSLNGAAGELFF. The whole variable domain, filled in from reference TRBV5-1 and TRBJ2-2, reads KAGVTQTPRYLIKTRGQQVTLSCSPISGHRSVSWYQQTPGQGLQFLFEYFSETQRNKGNFPGRFSGRQFSNSRSEMNVSTLELGDSALYLCASSLNGAAGELFFGEGSRLTVL.

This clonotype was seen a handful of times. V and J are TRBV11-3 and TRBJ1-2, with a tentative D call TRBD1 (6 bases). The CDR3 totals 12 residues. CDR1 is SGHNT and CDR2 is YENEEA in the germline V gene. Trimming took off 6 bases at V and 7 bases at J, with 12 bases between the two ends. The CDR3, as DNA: TGTGCCAGCAGTCCCCAGGGGCCTGGCTACACCTTC. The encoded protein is CASSPQGPGYTF.

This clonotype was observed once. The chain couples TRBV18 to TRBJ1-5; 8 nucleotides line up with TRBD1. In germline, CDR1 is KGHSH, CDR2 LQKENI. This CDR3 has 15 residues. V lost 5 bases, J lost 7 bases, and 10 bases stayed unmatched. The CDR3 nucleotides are TGTGCCAGCTCATCGATAGTCACAGGGGGACAGCCCCAGCATTTT. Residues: CASSSIVTGGQPQHF.

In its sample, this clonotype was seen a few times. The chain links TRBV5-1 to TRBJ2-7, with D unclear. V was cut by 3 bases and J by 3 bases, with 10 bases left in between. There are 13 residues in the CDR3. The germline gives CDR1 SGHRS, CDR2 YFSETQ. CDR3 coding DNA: TGCGCCAGCAGCTCTGACAATAACTACGAGCAGTACTTC. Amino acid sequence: CASSSDNNYEQYF.

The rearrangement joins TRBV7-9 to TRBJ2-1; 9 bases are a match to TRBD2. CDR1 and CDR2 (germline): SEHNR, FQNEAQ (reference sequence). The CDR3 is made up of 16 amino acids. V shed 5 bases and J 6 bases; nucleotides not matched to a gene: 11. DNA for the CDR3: TGTGCCAGCAGCCCCCCCGGCGGGAGGGCCTTCAATGAGCAGTTCTTC. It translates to CASSPPGGRAFNEQFF.

The DNA of the CDR3 is TGCGCCAGCAGCTTGGTGGCAGGTAACGACGAGCAGTACTTC. Encoded protein: CASSLVAGNDEQYF. This sequence joins TRBV5-1 and TRBJ2-7, with D unclear. Germline V gene lookup returns CDR1 SGHRS and CDR2 YFSETQ. The CDR3 is made up of 14 amino acids. V shed 0 bases and J shed 5 bases, with 12 bases lying between them.

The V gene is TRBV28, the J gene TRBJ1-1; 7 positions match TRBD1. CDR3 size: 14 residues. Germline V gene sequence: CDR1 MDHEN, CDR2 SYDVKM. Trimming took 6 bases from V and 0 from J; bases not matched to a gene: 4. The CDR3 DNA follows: TGTGCCAGCAGGGCAGGGGGGGTGAACACTGAAGCTTTCTTT. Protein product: CASRAGGVNTEAFF.

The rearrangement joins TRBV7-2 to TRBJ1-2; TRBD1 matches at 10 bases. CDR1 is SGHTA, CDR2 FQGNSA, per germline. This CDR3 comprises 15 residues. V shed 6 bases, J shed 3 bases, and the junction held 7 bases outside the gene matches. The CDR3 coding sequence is TGTGCCAGCAGTCAGGGACAGGGGCCGTACTATGGCTACACCTTC. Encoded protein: CASSQGQGPYYGYTF. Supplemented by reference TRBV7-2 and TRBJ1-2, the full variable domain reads GAGVSQSPSNKVTEKGKDVELRCDPISGHTALYWYRQSLGQGLEFLIYFQGNSAPDKSGLPSDRFSAERTGGSVSTLTIQRTQQEDSAVYLCASSQGQGPYYGYTFGSGTRLTVV.

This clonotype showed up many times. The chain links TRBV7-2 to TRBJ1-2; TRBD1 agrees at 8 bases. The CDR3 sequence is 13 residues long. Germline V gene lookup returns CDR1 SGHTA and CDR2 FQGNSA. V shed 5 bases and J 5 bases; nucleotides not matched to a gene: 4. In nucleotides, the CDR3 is TGTGCCAGCAGCCCCCGACAGGGGTATGGCTACACCTTC. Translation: CASSPRQGYGYTF.

The CDR3 loop reads CSVDTGTYNEQFF. The CDR3 DNA sequence: TGCAGCGTGGATACAGGGACCTACAATGAGCAGTTCTTC. V gene TRBV29-1 combines with J gene TRBJ2-1; D perhaps matches TRBD1 (6 bases). V lost 6 bases and J 2 bases, leaving 11 bases between the germline ends. Germline V gene sequence: CDR1 SQVTM, CDR2 ANQGSEA. CDR3 size: 13 residues.

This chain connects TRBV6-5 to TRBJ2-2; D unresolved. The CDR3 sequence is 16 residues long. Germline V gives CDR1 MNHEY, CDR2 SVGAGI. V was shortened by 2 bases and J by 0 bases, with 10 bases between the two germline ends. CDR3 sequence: CASSYRRSSNTGELFF. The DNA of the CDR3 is TGTGCCAGCAGTTACCGGCGGAGTTCGAACACCGGGGAGCTGTTTTTT.

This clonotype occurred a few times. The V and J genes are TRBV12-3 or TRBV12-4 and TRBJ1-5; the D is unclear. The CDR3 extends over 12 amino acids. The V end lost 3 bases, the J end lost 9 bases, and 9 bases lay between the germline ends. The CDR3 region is CASSLGFLPQHF. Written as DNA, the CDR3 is TGTGCCAGCAGTTTGGGTTTTTTGCCCCAGCATTTT.